Shown below are 8 T cell receptor beta chains from a single sample sequenced in a study of response to subunit inactivated influenza vaccine. TCRdb itself ran the RT-PCR reads through MiXCR, one entry per CDR3 protein. The data contain around 520,000 distinct CDR3 sequences, approximately 12% of them seen just once; the ten biggest clones take up roughly 10%. The sequencing used PBMCs from blood, collected on the day of vaccination. All receptors come from a man between 45 and 60 years old who received an inactivated influenza vaccine.

This clonotype was counted between two and nine times. The chain joins TRBV6-5 to TRBJ2-7; 9 bases match TRBD2. The CDR3 consists of 17 residues. The trim removed 0 bases at V and 6 bases at J, leaving 12 bases unmatched. The germline CDR1 and CDR2 sequences are MNHEY and SVGAGI. DNA of the CDR3: TGTGCCAGCAGTTACTCCCCTTTGACTAGCGGAGGTGGCGAGCAGTACTTC. Amino acids: CASSYSPLTSGGGEQYF.

This clonotype appeared a few times. The chain employs TRBV3-1 and TRBJ2-5, with D hard to call. Trimming shortened V by 2 bases and J by 2 bases, and 6 bases separated the two germline ends. Germline V lookup: CDR1 LGHDT, CDR2 YNNKEL (reference sequence). CDR3 length: 13 amino acids. The CDR3 nucleotides are TGTGCCAGCAGCCAAATGACACAAGAGACCCAGTACTTC. This translates into CASSQMTQETQYF.

This sequence joins TRBV20-1 and TRBJ1-2, with 9 bases identical to TRBD1. CDR3 length: 15 amino acids. The junction had 9 bases not matched to a gene; V was cut back by 3 bases and J by 4 bases. The germline CDR1 and CDR2 sequences are DFQATT and SNEGSKA (reference sequence). The chain's CDR3 is CSARGRGQGFYGYTF. CDR3 in DNA: TGCAGTGCTAGGGGAAGGGGACAGGGTTTCTATGGCTACACCTTC.

CDR3 sequence reads: CAIPGTSEDTGELFF. CDR3 bases: TGTGCCATCCCGGGGACTAGCGAAGACACCGGGGAGCTGTTTTTT. The rearrangement joins TRBV10-3 to TRBJ2-2; 10 nucleotides match TRBD2. Germline CDR1 ENHRY, CDR2 SYGVKD. J lost 3 bases, V lost 8 bases, and 6 bases had no gene match. The CDR3 covers 15 residues.

This clonotype was seen only a few times. The chain carries TRBV12-3 or TRBV12-4 and TRBJ2-2, with TRBD1 identical over 8 bases. The CDR3 is made up of 18 amino acids. The J segment lost 4 bases and the V segment lost 0 bases, leaving 10 bases of the junction unmatched. The CDR3 loop is CASSLASGGDGVTGELFF. The CDR3 DNA sequence: TGTGCCAGCAGTTTAGCTTCAGGGGGCGATGGAGTCACCGGGGAGCTGTTTTTT.

This clonotype was counted only a few times. The chain has TRBV24-1 and TRBJ2-7; D could derive from TRBD1 or TRBD2 (5 bases each). V lost 4 bases and J 4 bases, leaving 10 bases between the germline ends. The germline gives CDR1 KGHDR, CDR2 SFDVKD. The CDR3 is made up of 13 amino acids. The CDR3 nucleotides are TGTGCCACCAGTGACACCGGGGCGTACGAGCAGTACTTC. This sequence encodes CATSDTGAYEQYF.

The chain combines TRBV6-1 with TRBJ2-5, with 8 bases that match TRBD1. The CDR3 is 16 amino acids. The ends lost 6 bases at V and 5 bases at J; junction bases unmatched: 14. The germline gives CDR1 MNHNS, CDR2 SASEGT. Here the CDR3 reads CASRDRTGNMGETQYF. The CDR3 nucleotides read TGTGCCAGCAGGGACCGGACAGGGAATATGGGGGAGACCCAGTACTTC.

This clonotype was seen repeatedly, ten times or more. The chain carries TRBV20-1 and TRBJ2-1; 9 bases line up with TRBD2. The V and J ends lost 6 bases and 2 bases, in that order; junction bases with no gene match: 5. There are 14 residues in the CDR3. CDR1 and CDR2 from the germline V gene are DFQATT and SNEGSKA (reference sequence). This chain's CDR3 is CSAAASGTYNEQFF. In nucleotides, the CDR3 is TGCAGTGCGGCAGCTAGCGGGACCTACAATGAGCAGTTCTTC.